This entry lists 26 T cell receptor beta chains sequenced from one sample in a study of T-cell memory formation after mild COVID-19. TCRdb recomputed calls from the 5' RACE reads with MiXCR, one row per CDR3 protein. In the table there are under 700,000 distinct CDR3 sequences, about a fifth of which are singletons. Material: PBMCs or a T cell subset sorted from them (not recorded which). Source of these receptors: an adult woman who had mild COVID-19 (a few samples of this study predate the infection). Cell type and time point are not known.

This chain uses TRBV19 with TRBJ2-1, with a possible D match to TRBD1 (6 bases). In germline, CDR1 is LNHDA, CDR2 SQIVND (reference sequence). This CDR3 spans 12 amino acids. The ends were cut back, 6 bases at V and 9 bases at J, with 12 bases in the middle. The CDR3 here is CASREQGTEQFF. The CDR3 DNA follows: TGTGCCAGTAGGGAACAGGGCACTGAGCAGTTCTTC.

The chain combines TRBV12-3 or TRBV12-4 with TRBJ1-2; 7 positions agree with TRBD1. This CDR3 contains 15 residues. The junction had 11 bases not matched to a gene; V was cut back by 3 bases and J by 7 bases. CDR3 amino acids: CASSFRQGRTGGYTF. The CDR3 DNA reads TGTGCCAGCAGTTTCAGACAGGGCCGCACGGGTGGCTACACCTTC.

This clonotype was seen a handful of times. The chain carries TRBV7-2 and TRBJ2-2, with 8 nucleotides matching TRBD2. This CDR3 is built from 14 residues. Unmatched junction bases numbered 7, after V lost 6 bases and J lost 7 bases. Germline loops: CDR1 SGHTA, CDR2 FQGNSA. In DNA, the CDR3 is TGTGCCAGCAGACACCCCGGGAGGGGCGGGGAGCTGTTTTTT. Translating gives CASRHPGRGGELFF.

The genes are TRBV6-2 or TRBV6-3 and TRBJ1-2; D call uncertain. Trimming stripped 0 bases from V and 7 bases from J, with 12 bases between. The CDR3 is made up of 14 amino acids. The V gene's germline CDR1 is MNHEY and CDR2 SVGEGT. In DNA form, the CDR3 reads TGTGCCAGCAGTTACTCGGAAGGGTTCGGTGGCTACACCTTC. Translated: CASSYSEGFGGYTF.

This chain connects TRBV6-9 to TRBJ2-1; 13 bases line up with TRBD2. The CDR3 extends over 19 amino acids. Per germline, CDR1 MNHGY and CDR2 SVAAGI. Trimming took 2 bases from V and 1 from J; bases not matched to a gene: 8. The CDR3 spells CASSYNRTSGSKSYNEQFF. The CDR3 region has the DNA TGTGCCAGCAGTTATAATAGGACTAGCGGGAGTAAGTCCTACAATGAGCAGTTCTTC.

This clonotype was observed a few times. This chain joins TRBV4-3 and TRBJ2-1; TRBD2 agrees at 11 bases. Looked up from germline, CDR1 is LGHNA and CDR2 is YSLEER. CDR3 length: 15 residues. The V segment lost 1 base and the J segment 9 bases; nucleotides outside the gene matches: 5. The CDR3 bases are TGCGCCAGCAGCCAAGGGGGGACTAGCGGAACTGAGCAGTTCTTC. Encoded protein: CASSQGGTSGTEQFF.

V is TRBV12-3 or TRBV12-4 and J is TRBJ1-1, with D possibly TRBD1 on 6 matching bases. The V gene lost 4 bases and the J gene lost 2 bases, with 17 bases spanning the gap. CDR3 length: 16 amino acids. The CDR3 region is CASSWIRDKTNTEAFF. DNA for the CDR3: TGTGCCAGCAGTTGGATTCGGGACAAGACAAACACTGAAGCTTTCTTT.

This clonotype was picked up a small number of times. The chain joins TRBV5-5 to TRBJ1-2, with 9 bases aligning to TRBD1. J gave up 4 bases and V 4 bases, and 8 bases lay outside the gene matches. CDR3 length: 15 amino acids. Germline-derived CDR1 and CDR2 are SGHKS and YYEKEE (reference sequence). CDR3 protein: CASSPGQGGPYGYTF. Written as DNA, the CDR3 is TGTGCCAGCAGCCCGGGACAGGGTGGACCCTATGGCTACACCTTC.

The chain links TRBV20-1 to TRBJ2-7, with D maybe TRBD1 (6 bases). Trimming left V 0 bases short and J 2 bases short, with 11 bases between. Germline assignment: CDR1 DFQATT and CDR2 SNEGSKA (reference sequence). The CDR3 is 14 residues long. CDR3 residues: CSARDRGLPYEQYF. DNA for the CDR3: TGCAGTGCTAGAGACAGGGGATTACCCTACGAGCAGTACTTC.

This chain joins TRBV20-1 and TRBJ1-4, with D perhaps TRBD1 (5 bases). Germline assignment: CDR1 DFQATT and CDR2 SNEGSKA (reference sequence). Trimming removed 3 bases from V and 3 bases from J, with 17 bases in between. This CDR3 comprises 16 residues. The CDR3 bases are TGCAGTGCTAGTGGATGGGAGGGGTACTCTAATGAAAAACTGTTTTTT. This codes for CSASGWEGYSNEKLFF.

This clonotype was counted between two and nine times. The CDR3 loop reads CASSQGQGDEKLFF. In nucleotides, the CDR3 is TGCGCCAGCAGCCAAGGACAGGGGGATGAAAAACTGTTTTTT. This chain joins TRBV4-3 and TRBJ1-4; 9 bases are shared with TRBD1. From germline, CDR1 is LGHNA and CDR2 YSLEER. V trimming: 1 base; J trimming: 6 bases; junction bases outside the gene matches: 0. This CDR3 comprises 14 residues.

The gene calls are TRBV4-3 and TRBJ1-2, with D possibly TRBD1 on 5 matching bases. CDR3 length: 15 amino acids. Germline V gene data show CDR1 as LGHNA and CDR2 as YSLEER. Deletions cut 0 bases from V and 5 bases from J, with 13 bases between. The CDR3 here is CASSQDPTDRYGYTF. The DNA of the CDR3 is TGCGCCAGCAGCCAAGACCCGACAGATCGGTATGGCTACACCTTC.

In this sample, this clonotype turned up a few times. This chain joins TRBV5-1 and TRBJ1-2; TRBD1 agrees at 7 bases. V dropped 3 bases and J dropped 4; count of bases not matched to a gene: 15. Germline V gives CDR1 SGHRS, CDR2 YFSETQ. This CDR3 is built from 17 residues. The CDR3 reads CASSSGGTAISGYGYTF. CDR3 coding DNA: TGCGCCAGCAGCTCCGGTGGGACAGCCATCTCTGGCTATGGCTACACCTTC.

The chain uses TRBV25-1 and TRBJ2-1; no reliable D call. Trimming left V 3 bases short and J 2 bases short, with 8 bases between. The germline V gene has CDR1 MGHDK and CDR2 SYGVNS. CDR3 length: 14 residues. The CDR3 nucleotides read TGTGCCAGCAGTGATCCTGGCCCCTACAATGAGCAGTTCTTC. Its protein product is CASSDPGPYNEQFF.

This clonotype appeared a few times. The junction does not match germline at one end; this may be a read error. The chain employs TRBV30 and TRBJ1-5; no clear D gene. The CDR3 runs to 16 residues. In germline, CDR1 is GTSNPN, CDR2 SVGIG (reference sequence). The CDR3 DNA follows: TGTTCCTGGAGAGAGTCGGCAGCAACTAGCAATCAGCCCCAGCATTTT. Residues: CSWRESAATSNQPQHF.

The chain combines TRBV9 with TRBJ1-4, with D possibly TRBD1 on 6 matching bases. Trimming shortened V by 3 bases and J by 6 bases, and 21 bases separated the two germline ends. The germline V gene encodes CDR1 SGDLS and CDR2 YYNGEE. This CDR3 has 17 residues. CDR3 in DNA: TGTGCCAGCAGCGCAGAGGGACAACCGACGGGAGATGAAAAACTGTTTTTT. Translating gives CASSAEGQPTGDEKLFF.

The chain carries TRBV30 and TRBJ1-1; TRBD1 might be the D (5 bases). V lost 4 bases to trimming and J lost 1 base, with 10 bases between them. The germline CDR1 and CDR2 sequences are GTSNPN and SVGIG (reference sequence). The CDR3 totals 13 residues. CDR3 nucleotide sequence: TGTGCCTGGACGGTAGGGGCGAACACTGAAGCTTTCTTT. Protein: CAWTVGANTEAFF.

There are a few counts of this clonotype. V gene TRBV7-8 combines with J gene TRBJ2-1; 10 nucleotides align to TRBD2. The CDR3 covers 17 residues. CDR1 is SGHVS, CDR2 FQNEAQ, per germline. V lost 0 bases and J lost 2; bases outside the gene matches: 4. The CDR3 DNA sequence: TGTGCCAGCAGCTTAGCCCCTACTAGCGGGGCCTACAATGAGCAGTTCTTC. Protein sequence: CASSLAPTSGAYNEQFF.

This clonotype was counted between two and nine times. The V gene is TRBV9, the J gene TRBJ2-1; D might be TRBD2 (6 bases). CDR1 SGDLS and CDR2 YYNGEE come from the germline V gene. The V end lost 3 bases, the J end lost 0 bases, and 10 bases lay between the germline ends. The CDR3 loop spans 15 amino acids. The CDR3 region has the DNA TGTGCCAGCAGCGCTTCTAGCGCCTCCTACAATGAGCAGTTCTTC. Translation gives CASSASSASYNEQFF.

CDR3 amino acids: CSVEAGPYGYTF. CDR3 coding DNA: TGCAGCGTTGAGGCAGGTCCCTATGGCTACACCTTC. V usage is TRBV29-1 and J usage is TRBJ1-2, with no clear D. The CDR3 spans 12 residues. Per germline, CDR1 SQVTM and CDR2 ANQGSEA. V was shortened by 3 bases and J by 4 bases, with 9 bases between the two germline ends. Supplemented by reference TRBV29-1 and TRBJ1-2, the full variable domain reads SAVISQKPSRDICQRGTSLTIQCQVDSQVTMMFWYRQQPGQSLTLIATANQGSEATYESGFVIDKFPISRPNLTFSTLTVSNMSPEDSSIYLCSVEAGPYGYTFGSGTRLTVV.

This clonotype has a handful of counts. The chain uses TRBV5-1 and TRBJ2-1, with 10 positions matching TRBD2. The germline CDR1 and CDR2 sequences are SGHRS and YFSETQ. V shed 1 base, J shed 2 bases, and the junction held 3 bases outside the gene matches. The CDR3 covers 16 residues. The DNA for the CDR3 is TGCGCCAGCAGCTTGACTAGCGGGGTTCCCTACAATGAGCAGTTCTTC. Translating it yields CASSLTSGVPYNEQFF.

The chain combines TRBV7-9 with TRBJ2-3; weak D call: TRBD1 (5 bases). The CDR3 loop spans 17 amino acids. CDR1 is SEHNR, CDR2 FQNEAQ, per germline (reference sequence). V was shortened by 4 bases and J by 0 bases, with 17 bases between the two germline ends. CDR3 protein: CASSSLRGKVSTDTQYF. CDR3 coding DNA: TGTGCCAGCAGCTCCCTTAGGGGTAAGGTGAGCACAGATACGCAGTATTTT. The whole variable domain, filled in from reference TRBV7-9 and TRBJ2-3, reads DTGVSQNPRHKITKRGQNVTFRCDPISEHNRLYWYRQTLGQGPEFLTYFQNEAQLEKSRLLSDRFSAERPKGSFSTLEIQRTEQGDSAMYLCASSSLRGKVSTDTQYFGPGTRLTVL.

Comment on this clonotype: It may be a read error: a sequence one base away is much more abundant. The chain joins TRBV7-9 to TRBJ2-3; D gene ambiguous. V lost 5 bases, J lost 4 bases, and 4 bases lay in between. There are 11 residues in the CDR3. Germline V CDR1 and CDR2: SEHNR, FQNEAQ (reference sequence). The CDR3 sequence: CASSQPDTQYF. DNA of the CDR3: TGTGCCAGCAGCCAACCAGATACGCAGTATTTT.

This clonotype was counted only a few times. The chain uses TRBV25-1 and TRBJ1-1; D unresolved. CDR3 length equals 14 residues. Germline V gives CDR1 MGHDK, CDR2 SYGVNS. V lost 0 bases to trimming and J lost 6 bases, with 11 bases between them. Here the CDR3 reads CASSEYPGLAEAFF. The CDR3 DNA reads as TGTGCCAGCAGTGAATACCCCGGGTTGGCTGAAGCTTTCTTT.

The rearrangement uses TRBV27 and TRBJ2-1; 10 bases are shared with TRBD2. Trimming took 7 bases from V and 0 from J; bases not matched to a gene: 3. The germline gives CDR1 MNHEY, CDR2 SMNVEV (reference sequence). CDR3 length: 15 residues. The CDR3 sequence is CASTPSGSSYNEQFF. The CDR3 DNA reads as TGTGCCAGCACGCCTAGCGGGAGCTCCTACAATGAGCAGTTCTTC.

The V and J genes are TRBV4-2 and TRBJ1-5; D possibly corresponds to TRBD1 (5 bases). CDR1 and CDR2 (germline): LGHNA, YNFKEQ. Trimming removed 0 bases at V and 6 bases at J, with 15 bases between. The CDR3 is made up of 16 amino acids. CDR3 region: CASSQDRGGRSQPQHF. The CDR3 region has the DNA TGTGCCAGCAGCCAAGATCGGGGGGGTCGAAGTCAGCCCCAGCATTTT.